This TCR beta chain came from a study of response to subunit inactivated influenza vaccine. This CDR3 spans 13 amino acids. V was shortened by 6 bases and J by 5 bases, with 13 bases between the two germline ends. CDR1 is MDHEN, CDR2 SYDVKM, per germline. This clonotype was picked up many times. TCRdb re-derived calls from the RT-PCR reads in MiXCR, one entry per CDR3 protein. The sample has hundreds of thousands of distinct CDR3 sequences; 10% to 12% are singletons. This sample also belongs to another study, concerning T cells expressing NK-cell markers. This second study says: 5'RACE template switching with UMIs produced the TCR beta cDNA. Sorted CD3+CD56+NKG2C+, CD3+CD56+NKG2C- and CD3+CD56-NKG2C+ T cells provided the TCR beta repertoires. Serological testing identified most of the eight sequenced donors as HCMV-seropositive and one as seronegative. NKG2C+ dominant clonotype frequencies in five to seven donors were about 1.0-7.0% of CD8+ T cells. In several donors, these clonotypes also led the CD3+CD56-NKG2C+ fraction.

The receptor's source is a man in his forties or fifties who received an inactivated influenza vaccine. The chain joins TRBV28 to TRBJ2-5, with D tentatively TRBD1 (6 bases). The specimen comprised PBMCs from blood, sampled on the day of vaccination. CDR3 amino acids: CASSPDRLETQYF. The CDR3 nucleotides read TGTGCCAGCAGCCCCGACAGGTTGGAGACCCAGTACTTC.